This is a list of T cell receptor beta chains from one sample in a study of control samples from healthy donors and cancer patients. Assay: immunoSEQ multiplex PCR; the TCRdb copy retains only in-frame clones and omits some. The sample contains fewer than 200,000 clones, just over 85% of which appear only once. Sample: blood. Receptors were obtained from a woman aged 25 to 39 in good health. Both conserved end residues are part of each CDR3. Each record gives: D gene, J gene, clone size, V gene, CDR3 DNA, CDR3 protein. D genes are given only for firm matches. Where a row states a size, it is once, few, many or the class of an expanded clone; other rows omit it.

TRBD1,TRBJ2-7,-,TRBV19,TGTGCCAGTACGGGACAGAGCGACGAGCAGTACTTC,CASTGQSDEQYF
TRBD1,TRBJ1-2,once,TRBV30,TGTGCCTGGCCAGACAGGGCCTTAAGTGGCTACACCTTC,CAWPDRALSGYTF
-,TRBJ1-2,-,TRBV4-1,TGCGCCAGCAGCCAAGTTCGACAGACGGGCGGCTACACCTTC,CASSQVRQTGGYTF
-,TRBJ1-5,few,TRBV5-4,TGTGCCAGCAGCTTGGGTGGGGGTAGCAATCAGCCCCAGCATTTT,CASSLGGGSNQPQHF
TRBD1,TRBJ1-2,-,TRBV10-3,TGTGCCATCAGTGATCCCGGGACAGGGGTCTACTATGGCTACACCTTC,CAISDPGTGVYYGYTF
TRBD1,TRBJ1-2,few,TRBV19,TGTGCCAGTAGTATTACGGGACAGCCTAACTATGGCTACACCTTC,CASSITGQPNYGYTF
-,TRBJ1-1,-,TRBV3-1/TRBV3-2,TGTGCCAGCAGCCAAGCGGGACTGAACACTGAAGCTTTCTTT,CASSQAGLNTEAFF
-,TRBJ2-3,-,TRBV5-1,TGCGCCAGCAGCTTGGGGGTGGATACGCAGTATTTT,CASSLGVDTQYF
TRBD1,TRBJ2-5,-,TRBV2,TGTGCCAGCAGGGCCCAGGACAGGTCCGGGACCCAGTACTTC,CASRAQDRSGTQYF
TRBD1,TRBJ2-7,-,TRBV18,TGTGCCAGCTCGAGGGGACAGGGCCAGGCCTACGAGCAGTACTTC,CASSRGQGQAYEQYF
-,TRBJ2-1,-,TRBV7-8,TGTGCCAGCAGACCCGGCCGGCTTGATGAGCAGTTCTTC,CASRPGRLDEQFF
-,TRBJ1-2,-,TRBV12-3/TRBV12-4,TGTGCCAGCAGTCCAGGGTCCTATGGCTACACCTTC,CASSPGSYGYTF
-,TRBJ1-2,-,TRBV29-1,TGCAGCTACCAAAAGGGTGGAGGCTACACCTTC,CSYQKGGGYTF
TRBD1,TRBJ1-4,-,TRBV24-1,TGTGCCACGGGGGACAGGGGGAGAGAAAAACTGTTTTTT,CATGDRGREKLFF
TRBD1,TRBJ2-7,-,TRBV27,TGTGCCAGCAGAACAGGGGGCCACGAGCAGTACTTC,CASRTGGHEQYF
-,TRBJ2-1,-,TRBV19,TGTGCCAGTGCGGGGCAGGGTTTTCGCAATGAGCAGTTCTTC,CASAGQGFRNEQFF
-,TRBJ1-1,-,TRBV6-1,TGTGCCAGCAGTGAATTAGGGACGAACACTGAAGCTTTCTTT,CASSELGTNTEAFF
-,TRBJ2-7,-,TRBV28,TGTGCCAGCAGTTCCCGGATCCCCTACGAGCAGTACTTC,CASSSRIPYEQYF
-,TRBJ2-3,-,TRBV5-4,TGTGCCAGCAGCTTGGATGGGCTCGGCGCAGATACGCAGTATTTT,CASSLDGLGADTQYF
-,TRBJ1-4,-,TRBV9,TGTGCCAGCAGCCTCAAATCCCGGGAAGAGGGTGAAAAACTGTTTTTT,CASSLKSREEGEKLFF
-,TRBJ1-1,-,TRBV6-5,TGTGCCACCCAGGACAGTGGAGCTTTCTTT,CATQDSGAFF
-,TRBJ2-1,-,TRBV11-2,TGTGCCAGCAGCCCTACGGTCCTCGGCCACAATGAGCAGTTCTTC,CASSPTVLGHNEQFF
-,TRBJ1-1,-,TRBV11-2,TGTGCCAGCAGCATAAGTGGGGGCCGTATCACTGAAGCTTTCTTT,CASSISGGRITEAFF